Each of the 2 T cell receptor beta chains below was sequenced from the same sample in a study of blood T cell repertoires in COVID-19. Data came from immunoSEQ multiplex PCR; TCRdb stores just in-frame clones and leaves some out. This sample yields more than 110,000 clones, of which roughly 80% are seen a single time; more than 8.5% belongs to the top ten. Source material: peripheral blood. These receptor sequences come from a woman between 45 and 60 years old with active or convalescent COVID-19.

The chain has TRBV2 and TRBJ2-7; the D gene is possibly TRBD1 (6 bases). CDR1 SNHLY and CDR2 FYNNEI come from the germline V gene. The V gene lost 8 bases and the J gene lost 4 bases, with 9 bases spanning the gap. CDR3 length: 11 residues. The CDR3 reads CASVQGYEQYF. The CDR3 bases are TGTGCCAGCGTACAGGGTTACGAGCAGTACTTC. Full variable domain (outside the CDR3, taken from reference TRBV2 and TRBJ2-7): EPEVTQTPSHQVTQMGQEVILRCVPISNHLYFYWYRQILGQKVEFLVSFYNNEISEKSEIFDDQFSVERPDGSNFTLKIRSTKLEDSAMYFCASVQGYEQYFGPGTRLTVT.

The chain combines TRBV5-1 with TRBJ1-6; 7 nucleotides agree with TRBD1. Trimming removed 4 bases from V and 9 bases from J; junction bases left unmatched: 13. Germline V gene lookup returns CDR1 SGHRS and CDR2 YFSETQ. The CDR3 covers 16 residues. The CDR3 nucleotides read TGCGCCAGCAGCCACGACGGACAGGCCGTAAGTTCACCCCTCCACTTT. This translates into CASSHDGQAVSSPLHF.